The 5 T cell receptor beta chains below all came from one sample that was sequenced in a study of shared clonotypes between healthy human individuals. Sequencing used immunoSEQ multiplex PCR; TCRdb keeps in-frame clones, though not all of them. The sample carries roughly 100,000 clones, approximately 65% recorded once. The sequenced material came from memory CD8+ T cells sorted from blood. Subset: CD45RO+ cells pooled with CCR7-negative TemRA cells. Receptor source: a woman between 25 and 40 years old in good health.

The chain recombines TRBV6-5 with TRBJ2-1, with no clear D. This CDR3 contains 13 residues. Germline values: CDR1 MNHEY, CDR2 SVGAGI. Trimming removed 0 bases from V and 7 bases from J, with 7 bases in between. The CDR3 spells CASSYSSGNEQFF. The CDR3, as DNA: TGTGCCAGCAGTTACTCATCGGGTAATGAGCAGTTCTTC.

At least ten counts were recorded for this clone. The chain recombines TRBV4-1 with TRBJ2-7, with D possibly being TRBD1 (5 bases). Trimming removed 0 bases at V and 2 bases at J, with 11 bases between. The CDR3 sequence is 15 residues long. Germline V CDR1 and CDR2: MGHRA, YSYEKL. Here the CDR3 reads CASSQDRGGPYEQYF. CDR3 coding DNA: TGCGCCAGCAGCCAAGATAGGGGCGGACCCTACGAGCAGTACTTC.

CDR3 residues: CASSIPGVGGNTIYF. CDR3 bases: TGTGCCAGCAGCATTCCAGGGGTTGGTGGAAACACCATATATTTT. The gene calls are TRBV21-1 and TRBJ1-3; TRBD1 was called by the table and not checked on the DNA. TRBV21-1 is classified as a pseudogene. The CDR3 contains 15 residues.

The chain is built from TRBV10-3 and TRBJ2-3; the D gene is possibly TRBD2 (5 bases). This CDR3 is 15 amino acids long. Germline CDR1 and CDR2: ENHRY and SYGVKD. V was pared by 4 bases and J by 3 bases, with 14 bases between. As DNA, the CDR3 is TGTGCCATCAGTGTCGCCACTAGAGGAACAGATACGCAGTATTTT. Protein sequence: CAISVATRGTDTQYF.

With respect to this clone: One end of the junction does not line up with germline, which may come from a read error. The same CDR3 arises from other DNA sequences in this sample as well. The chain is built from TRBV11-2 and TRBJ2-7, with a weak D call TRBD2 (5 bases). In germline, CDR1 is SGHAT, CDR2 FQNNGV. This CDR3 comprises 15 residues. This chain's CDR3 is CASSLDISSSYEQYF. CDR3 nucleotide sequence: TGTGCTAGCAGCTTAGATATTTCTAGCAGCTACGAGCAGTACTTC.